The 4 T cell receptor beta chains listed next were all sequenced from one sample in a study of Ad26.COV2.S vaccination and SARS-CoV-2 variants. Stated treatment: 19 received Ad26.COV2.S at low or high dose, single or two shots; a few received placebo; per-sample allocation not given. It was on day 63 after the first vaccine or placebo injection that samples were taken. The assay was immunoSEQ multiplex PCR, and TCRdb's table has in-frame clones only and misses some. The data hold about half a million clones, with roughly nine tenths observed a single time. Specimen: peripheral blood, collected in a trial of Ad26.COV2.S vaccine versus placebo. The origin of the receptors is a person between 18 and 59 years old who received the Ad26.COV2.S COVID-19 vaccine or a placebo.

The J gene is TRBJ2-7, the V gene TRBV15; no reliable D call. Trimming removed 0 bases from V and 2 bases from J, with 11 bases in between. The V gene's germline CDR1 is LNHNV and CDR2 YYDKDF (reference sequence). The CDR3 consists of 15 residues. The CDR3 loop is CATSREPRNPYEQYF. The CDR3 coding sequence is TGTGCCACCAGCAGAGAACCCAGGAATCCCTACGAGCAGTACTTC. The variable domain in full, completed from reference TRBV15 and TRBJ2-7, reads DAMVIQNPRYQVTQFGKPVTLSCSQTLNHNVMYWYQQKSSQAPKLLFHYYDKDFNNEADTPDNFQSRRPNTSFCFLDIRSPGLGDTAMYLCATSREPRNPYEQYFGPGTRLTVT.

The chain employs TRBV7-2 and TRBJ2-5, with a weak D call TRBD1 (6 bases). Deletions cut 1 base from V and 1 base from J, with 13 bases between. The CDR3 runs 16 residues. Germline-derived CDR1 and CDR2 are SGHTA and FQGNSA. The CDR3 sequence: CASSLVVGGIQETQYF. Written as DNA, the CDR3 is TGTGCCAGCAGCTTAGTAGTAGGGGGAATCCAAGAGACCCAGTACTTC.

This chain links TRBV7-2 with TRBJ2-3, with TRBD2 matching over 10 bases. The CDR3 loop spans 18 amino acids. The V and J ends lost 2 bases and 0 bases, in that order; junction bases with no gene match: 8. Germline V lookup: CDR1 SGHTA, CDR2 FQGNSA. The CDR3 nucleotides read TGTGCCAGCAGCTTAACCCTCCTAGCGGGGGTTAGCACAGATACGCAGTATTTT. This encodes CASSLTLLAGVSTDTQYF. The whole variable domain, remainder taken from reference TRBV7-2 and TRBJ2-3, is GAGVSQSPSNKVTEKGKDVELRCDPISGHTALYWYRQSLGQGLEFLIYFQGNSAPDKSGLPSDRFSAERTGGSVSTLTIQRTQQEDSAVYLCASSLTLLAGVSTDTQYFGPGTRLTVL.

The genes are TRBV2 and TRBJ2-1, with 7 bases identical to TRBD1. Germline CDR1 is SNHLY and CDR2 is FYNNEI. The J segment lost 0 bases and the V segment lost 7 bases, leaving 9 bases of the junction unmatched. The CDR3 length is 16 residues. The CDR3 bases are TGTGCCAGCAATGACCTACGGACAGGCTCCTACAATGAGCAGTTCTTC. Amino acids: CASNDLRTGSYNEQFF.